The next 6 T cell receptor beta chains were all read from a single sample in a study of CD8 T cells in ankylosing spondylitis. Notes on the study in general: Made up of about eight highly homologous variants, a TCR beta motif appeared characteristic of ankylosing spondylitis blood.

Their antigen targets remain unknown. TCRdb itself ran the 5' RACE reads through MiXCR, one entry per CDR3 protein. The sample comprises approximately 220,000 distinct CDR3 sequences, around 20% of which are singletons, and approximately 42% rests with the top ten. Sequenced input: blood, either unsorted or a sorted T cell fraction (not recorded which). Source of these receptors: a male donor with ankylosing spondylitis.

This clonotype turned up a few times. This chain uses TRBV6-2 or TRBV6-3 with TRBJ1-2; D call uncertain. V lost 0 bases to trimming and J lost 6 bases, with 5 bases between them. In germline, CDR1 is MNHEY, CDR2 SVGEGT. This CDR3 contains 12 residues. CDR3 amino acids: CASSYSWDGYTF. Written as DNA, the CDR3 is TGTGCCAGCAGTTACTCGTGGGATGGCTACACCTTC.

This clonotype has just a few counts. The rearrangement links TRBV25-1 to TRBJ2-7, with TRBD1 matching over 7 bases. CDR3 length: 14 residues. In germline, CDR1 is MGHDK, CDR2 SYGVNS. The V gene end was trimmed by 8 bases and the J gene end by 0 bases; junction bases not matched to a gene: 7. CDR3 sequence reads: CASALTGSSYEQYF. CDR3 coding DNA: TGTGCCAGCGCCCTGACAGGGAGCTCCTACGAGCAGTACTTC.

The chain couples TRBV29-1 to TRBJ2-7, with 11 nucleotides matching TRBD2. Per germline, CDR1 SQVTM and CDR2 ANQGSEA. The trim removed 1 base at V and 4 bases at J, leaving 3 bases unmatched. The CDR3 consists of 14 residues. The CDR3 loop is CSVEGLAGGYEQYF. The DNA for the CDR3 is TGCAGCGTTGAAGGGCTAGCGGGGGGATACGAGCAGTACTTC.

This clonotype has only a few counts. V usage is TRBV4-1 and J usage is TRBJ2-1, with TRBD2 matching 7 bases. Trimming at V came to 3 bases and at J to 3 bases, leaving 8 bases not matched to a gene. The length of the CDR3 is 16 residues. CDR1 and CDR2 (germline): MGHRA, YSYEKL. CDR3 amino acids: CASSHSSSGYYNEQFF. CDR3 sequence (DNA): TGCGCCAGCAGCCATTCATCTAGCGGTTACTACAATGAGCAGTTCTTC.

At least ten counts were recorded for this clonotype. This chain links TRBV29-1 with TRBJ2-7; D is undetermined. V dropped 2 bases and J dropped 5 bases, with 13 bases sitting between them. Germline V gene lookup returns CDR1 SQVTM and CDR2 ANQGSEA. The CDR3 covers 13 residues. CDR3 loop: CSVEMQNAHEQYF. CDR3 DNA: TGCAGCGTTGAAATGCAGAACGCCCACGAGCAGTACTTC.

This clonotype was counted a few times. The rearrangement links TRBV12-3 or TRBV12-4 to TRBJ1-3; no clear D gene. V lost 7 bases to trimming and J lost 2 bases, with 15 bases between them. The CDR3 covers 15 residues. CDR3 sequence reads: CASTHDEAPGNTIYF. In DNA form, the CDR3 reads TGTGCCAGCACCCATGATGAGGCTCCTGGAAACACCATATATTTT.